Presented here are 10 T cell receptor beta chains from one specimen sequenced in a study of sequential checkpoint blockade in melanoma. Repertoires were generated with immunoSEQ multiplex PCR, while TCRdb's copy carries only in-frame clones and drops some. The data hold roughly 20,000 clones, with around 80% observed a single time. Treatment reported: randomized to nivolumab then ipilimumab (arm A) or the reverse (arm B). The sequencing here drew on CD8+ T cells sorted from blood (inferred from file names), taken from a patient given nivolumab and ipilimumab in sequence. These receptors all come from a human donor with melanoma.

CDR3 loop: CASAGQAYEQYF. CDR3 nucleotides: TGTGCCAGCGCGGGGCAAGCCTACGAGCAGTACTTC. The chain employs TRBV7-9 and TRBJ2-7; a weak D match, TRBD2 (6 bases). The CDR3 runs 12 residues. The germline V gene encodes CDR1 SEHNR and CDR2 FQNEAQ (reference sequence). Between the trimmed V and J ends, which lost 8 bases and 2 bases, there was a span of 10 bases. Drawing the rest from reference TRBV7-9 and TRBJ2-7, the complete variable domain is DTGVSQNPRHKITKRGQNVTFRCDPISEHNRLYWYRQTLGQGPEFLTYFQNEAQLEKSRLLSDRFSAERPKGSFSTLEIQRTEQGDSAMYLCASAGQAYEQYFGPGTRLTVT.

Here the CDR3 reads CASSTTSGGTADTQYF. As DNA, the CDR3 is TGTGCCAGCAGCACGACTAGCGGGGGGACAGCAGATACGCAGTATTTT. This chain uses TRBV7-9 with TRBJ2-3, with 13 bases that match TRBD2. Trimming cost V 5 bases and J 4 bases; bases outside gene matches: 6. The CDR3 length is 16 residues. Germline assignment: CDR1 SEHNR and CDR2 FQNEAQ (reference sequence).

DNA for the CDR3: TGTGCCAGCGCCCTAATAGGGACAGGGGCCTACAATGAGCAGTTCTTC. Protein: CASALIGTGAYNEQFF. The chain is built from TRBV2 and TRBJ2-1; 10 nucleotides align to TRBD1. The germline V gene encodes CDR1 SNHLY and CDR2 FYNNEI. The V gene end was trimmed by 8 bases and the J gene end by 2 bases; junction bases not matched to a gene: 9. The CDR3 sequence is 16 residues long.

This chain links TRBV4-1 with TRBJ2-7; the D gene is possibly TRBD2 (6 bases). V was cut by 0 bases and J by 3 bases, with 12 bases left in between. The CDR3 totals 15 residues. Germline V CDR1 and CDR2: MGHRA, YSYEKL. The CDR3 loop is CASSQETGLSYEQYF. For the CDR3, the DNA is TGCGCCAGCAGCCAAGAAACGGGACTCAGCTACGAGCAGTACTTC.

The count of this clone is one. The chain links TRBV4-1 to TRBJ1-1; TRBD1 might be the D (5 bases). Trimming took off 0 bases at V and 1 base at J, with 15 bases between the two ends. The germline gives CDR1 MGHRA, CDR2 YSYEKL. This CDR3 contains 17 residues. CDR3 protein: CASSQDFGRVANTEAFF. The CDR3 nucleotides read TGCGCCAGCAGCCAAGATTTTGGCAGGGTAGCGAACACTGAAGCTTTCTTT.

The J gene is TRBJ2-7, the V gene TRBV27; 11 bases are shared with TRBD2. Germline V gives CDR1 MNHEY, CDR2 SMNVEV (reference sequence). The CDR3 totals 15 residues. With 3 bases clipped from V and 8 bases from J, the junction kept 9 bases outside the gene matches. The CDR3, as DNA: TGTGCCAGCAGTTTCGGGGGACTAGCGGACGCAAAGCAGTACTTC. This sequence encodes CASSFGGLADAKQYF.

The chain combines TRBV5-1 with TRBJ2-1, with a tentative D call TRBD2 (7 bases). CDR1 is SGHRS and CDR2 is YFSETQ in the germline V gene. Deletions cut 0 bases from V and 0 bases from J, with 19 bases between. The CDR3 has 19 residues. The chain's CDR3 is CASSLAMGGGRSSYNEQFF. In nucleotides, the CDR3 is TGCGCCAGCAGCTTGGCCATGGGGGGGGGCCGGAGCTCCTACAATGAGCAGTTCTTC.

CDR3 coding DNA: TGTGCCAGCAGCGCCAATTGGGGCAACACTGAAGCTTTCTTT. This translates into CASSANWGNTEAFF. V gene TRBV7-6 combines with J gene TRBJ1-1; possible D gene TRBD1, 5 bases. Germline CDR1 and CDR2: SGHVS and FNYEAQ. The CDR3 is 14 residues long. Trimming left V 5 bases short and J 2 bases short, with 12 bases between.

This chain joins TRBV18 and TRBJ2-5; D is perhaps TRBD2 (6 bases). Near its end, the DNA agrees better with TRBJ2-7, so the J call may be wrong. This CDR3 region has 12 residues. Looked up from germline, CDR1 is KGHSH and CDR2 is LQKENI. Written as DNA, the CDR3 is TGTGCCAGCGGGGAGGTGAATTACGAGCAGTACTTC. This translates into CASGEVNYEQYF.

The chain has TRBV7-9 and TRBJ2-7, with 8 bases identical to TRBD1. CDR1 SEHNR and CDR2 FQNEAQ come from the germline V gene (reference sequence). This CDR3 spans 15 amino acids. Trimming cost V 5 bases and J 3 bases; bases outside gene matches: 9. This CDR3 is CASSPTTGEVYEQYF. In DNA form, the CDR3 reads TGTGCCAGCAGCCCAACGACAGGGGAGGTCTACGAGCAGTACTTC.